The source of this TCR beta chain is a study of Ad26.COV2.S vaccination and SARS-CoV-2 variants. Study information: Enrolled in COV1001, the donor was in the Ad26.COV2.S trial arm, which received the vaccine.

Losses at the gene ends were 2 bases for V and 1 base for J; bases not matched to a gene: 3. The CDR3 loop spans 16 amino acids. The germline V gene has CDR1 MNHEY and CDR2 SVGEGT. This sample's treatment: some 20 received Ad26.COV2.S at low or high dose, single or two shots; several received placebo; per-sample allocation not given. It was on day 63 after the first vaccine or placebo injection that samples were taken. Measured with immunoSEQ multiplex PCR; TCRdb has only the in-frame clones, and not every one. Among about 350,000 clones listed, around 89% were seen once. The chain combines TRBV6-2 or TRBV6-3 with TRBJ2-3; 10 nucleotides align to TRBD2. This TCR derives from a person aged 18-65 years who received the Ad26.COV2.S COVID-19 vaccine or a placebo. Sequenced here: peripheral blood, sampled in a trial of Ad26.COV2.S vaccine versus placebo. This CDR3 reads CASSYGLAARTDTQYF. DNA of the CDR3: TGTGCCAGCAGTTACGGACTAGCGGCACGCACAGATACGCAGTATTTT.